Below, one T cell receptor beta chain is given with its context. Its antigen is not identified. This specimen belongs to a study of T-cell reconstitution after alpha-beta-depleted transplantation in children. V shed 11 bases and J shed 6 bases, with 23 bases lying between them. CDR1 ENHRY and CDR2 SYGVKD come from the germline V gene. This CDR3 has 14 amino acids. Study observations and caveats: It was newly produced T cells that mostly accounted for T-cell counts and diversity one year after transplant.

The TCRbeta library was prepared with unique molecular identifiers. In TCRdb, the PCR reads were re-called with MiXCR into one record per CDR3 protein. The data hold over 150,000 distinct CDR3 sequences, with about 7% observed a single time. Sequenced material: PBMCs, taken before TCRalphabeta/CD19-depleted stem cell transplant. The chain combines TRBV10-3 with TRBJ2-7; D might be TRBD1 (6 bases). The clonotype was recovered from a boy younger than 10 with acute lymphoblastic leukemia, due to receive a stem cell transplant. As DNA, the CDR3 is TGTGCCCTGAAGGCCGCCACCACCAGGGGCGAGCAGTACTTC. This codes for CALKAATTRGEQYF.